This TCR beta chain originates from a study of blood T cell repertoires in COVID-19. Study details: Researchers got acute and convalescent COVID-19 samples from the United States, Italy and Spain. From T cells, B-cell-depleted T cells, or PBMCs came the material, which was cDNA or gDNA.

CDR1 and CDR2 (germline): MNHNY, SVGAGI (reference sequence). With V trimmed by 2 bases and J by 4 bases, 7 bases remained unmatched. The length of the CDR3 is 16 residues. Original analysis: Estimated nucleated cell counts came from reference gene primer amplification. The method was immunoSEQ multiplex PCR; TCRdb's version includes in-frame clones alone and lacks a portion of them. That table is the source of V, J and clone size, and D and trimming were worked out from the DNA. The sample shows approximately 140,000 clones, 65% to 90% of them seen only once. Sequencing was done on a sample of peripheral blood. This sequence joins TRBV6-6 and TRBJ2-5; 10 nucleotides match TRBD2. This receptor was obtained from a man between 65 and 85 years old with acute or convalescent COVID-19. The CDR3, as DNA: TGTGCCAGCAGTTACGGGCTAGCGGGAGCGGGAGAGACCCAGTACTTC. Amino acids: CASSYGLAGAGETQYF.